This TCR beta chain was identified during a study of blood T cell repertoires in COVID-19. At the level of the study: PBMCs, B-cell-depleted T cells, or T cells provided the cDNA or gDNA that made up the material.

The protocol was immunoSEQ multiplex PCR, while the TCRdb copy is restricted to in-frame clones and leaves out a portion. The table lists some 290,000 clones, 85% to 95% of them singletons, with 3.9% in the top ten. Germline-derived CDR1 and CDR2 are MNHEY and SVGAGI. V lost 7 bases, J lost 0 bases, and 10 bases lay in between. The CDR3 totals 14 residues. Participants, roughly 18 to 90 years old, spanned some 23 US areas. The table lists this clone with a few counts. Sequencing used PBMCs or T cells enriched from blood (not recorded which). V is TRBV6-5 and J is TRBJ1-5, with D perhaps matching TRBD1 (5 bases). The clonotype was recovered from a woman in her twenties or thirties who had been exposed to COVID-19. The DNA for the CDR3 is TGTGCCAGCACTAGGGGCTATAGCAATCAGCCCCAGCATTTT. Residues: CASTRGYSNQPQHF.